This T cell receptor beta chain was captured by sequencing in a study of human T cells and chemical hapten exposure. At the level of the study: The patch tests put 0.01% DPC on the skin of the upper back and were read 6 days later.

CDR3 length equals 13 residues. Germline CDR1 DFQATT, CDR2 SNEGSKA (reference sequence). Trimming took 7 bases from V and 1 from J; bases not matched to a gene: 4. Broader study findings: Expanded TCRs grouped into significantly more large CDR3 similarity clusters than controls produced.

The library tagged each cDNA molecule with unique molecular identifiers. TCRdb re-analysed the RACE reads in MiXCR, keeping a single row per CDR3 protein. This sample has under 200,000 distinct CDR3 sequences, with about a quarter found just once. Documented time point: patch test 3, about 24 weeks after DPC sensitization. Described treatment: therapeutic diphenylcyclopropenone sensitization with weekly scalp DPC. Concerning this clonotype itself: Its antigen is undetermined.

The V gene is TRBV20-1, the J gene TRBJ1-1, with TRBD1 matching over 9 bases. This TCR was recovered from a young woman with alopecia areata. Some clones in this sample may be carry-over from other donors' samples. This material consisted of whole blood, taken in connection with sensitization to the hapten diphenylcyclopropenone (DPC). This CDR3 reads CSVTQGANTEAFF. The CDR3 DNA reads as TGCAGTGTTACACAGGGGGCGAACACTGAAGCTTTCTTT.